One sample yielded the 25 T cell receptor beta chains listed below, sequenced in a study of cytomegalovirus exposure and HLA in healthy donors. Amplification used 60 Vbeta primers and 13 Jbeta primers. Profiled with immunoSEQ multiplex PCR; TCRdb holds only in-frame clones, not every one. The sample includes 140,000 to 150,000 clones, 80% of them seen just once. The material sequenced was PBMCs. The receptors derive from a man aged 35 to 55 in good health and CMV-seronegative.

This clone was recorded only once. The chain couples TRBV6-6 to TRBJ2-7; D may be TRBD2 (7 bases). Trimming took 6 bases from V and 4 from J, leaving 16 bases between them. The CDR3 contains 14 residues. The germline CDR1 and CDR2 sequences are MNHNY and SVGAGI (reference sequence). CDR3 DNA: TGTGCCAGCAGCAACAGGGCAGCGGGATACGAGCAGTACTTC. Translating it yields CASSNRAAGYEQYF.

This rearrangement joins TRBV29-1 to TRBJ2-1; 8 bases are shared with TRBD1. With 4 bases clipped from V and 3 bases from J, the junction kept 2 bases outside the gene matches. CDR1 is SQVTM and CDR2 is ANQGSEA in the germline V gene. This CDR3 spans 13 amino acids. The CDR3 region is CSVAGTGYNEQFF. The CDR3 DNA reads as TGCAGCGTTGCCGGGACAGGCTACAATGAGCAGTTCTTC.

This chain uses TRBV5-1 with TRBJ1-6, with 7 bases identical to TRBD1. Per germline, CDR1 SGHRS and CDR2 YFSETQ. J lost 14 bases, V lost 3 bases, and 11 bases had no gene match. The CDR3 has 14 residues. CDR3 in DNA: TGCGCCAGCAGCTCGGGACAGCAGAACGAAGCCCTCCACTTT. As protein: CASSSGQQNEALHF.

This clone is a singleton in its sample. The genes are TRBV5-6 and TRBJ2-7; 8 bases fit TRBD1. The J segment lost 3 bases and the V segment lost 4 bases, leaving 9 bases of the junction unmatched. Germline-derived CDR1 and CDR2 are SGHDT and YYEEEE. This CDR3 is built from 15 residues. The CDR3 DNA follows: TGTGCCAGCAGCCCGGGACAGGTGATGAGCTACGAGCAGTACTTC. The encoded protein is CASSPGQVMSYEQYF. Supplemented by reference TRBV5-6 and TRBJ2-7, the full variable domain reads DAGVTQSPTHLIKTRGQQVTLRCSPKSGHDTVSWYQQALGQGPQFIFQYYEEEERQRGNFPDRFSGHQFPNYSSELNVNALLLGDSALYLCASSPGQVMSYEQYFGPGTRLTVT.

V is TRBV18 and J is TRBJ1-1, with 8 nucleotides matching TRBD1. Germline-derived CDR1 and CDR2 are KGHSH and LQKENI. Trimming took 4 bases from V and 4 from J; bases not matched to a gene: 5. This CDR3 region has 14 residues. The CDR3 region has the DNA TGTGCCAGCTCACTCACGACAGGGGTCACTGAAGCTTTCTTT. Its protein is CASSLTTGVTEAFF.

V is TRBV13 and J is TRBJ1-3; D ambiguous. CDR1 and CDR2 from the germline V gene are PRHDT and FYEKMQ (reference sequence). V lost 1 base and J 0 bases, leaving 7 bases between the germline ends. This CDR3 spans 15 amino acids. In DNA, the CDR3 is TGTGCCAGCAGCTTAGAGCGCGGCTCTGGAAACACCATATATTTT. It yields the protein CASSLERGSGNTIYF.

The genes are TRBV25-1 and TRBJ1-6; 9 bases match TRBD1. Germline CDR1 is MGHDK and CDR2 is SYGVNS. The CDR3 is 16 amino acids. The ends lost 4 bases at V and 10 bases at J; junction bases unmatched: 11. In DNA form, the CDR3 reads TGTGCCAGCAGTGGGGGGACAGGGTATTCCGGCTCACCCCTCCACTTT. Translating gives CASSGGTGYSGSPLHF.

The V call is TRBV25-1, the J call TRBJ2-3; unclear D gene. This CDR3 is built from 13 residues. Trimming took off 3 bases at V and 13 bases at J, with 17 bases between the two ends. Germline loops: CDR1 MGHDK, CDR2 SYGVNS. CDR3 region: CASSDLIAAQEYF. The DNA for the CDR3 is TGTGCCAGCAGTGACCTGATTGCAGCCCAGGAGTATTTT. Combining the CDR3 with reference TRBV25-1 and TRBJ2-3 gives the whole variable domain EADIYQTPRYLVIGTGKKITLECSQTMGHDKMYWYQQDPGMELHLIHYSYGVNSTEKGDLSSESTVSRIRTEHFPLTLESARPSHTSQYLCASSDLIAAQEYFGPGTRLTVL.

The CDR3 nucleotides are TGCGCCAGCAGCCAAGATGCGGGGGAAGGTCAGCCCCAGCATTTT. Translated: CASSQDAGEGQPQHF. The rearrangement uses TRBV4-3 and TRBJ1-5; the D gene is possibly TRBD1 (5 bases). V lost 0 bases and J lost 6, with 12 bases in between. The CDR3 has 15 residues. Germline values: CDR1 LGHNA, CDR2 YSLEER.

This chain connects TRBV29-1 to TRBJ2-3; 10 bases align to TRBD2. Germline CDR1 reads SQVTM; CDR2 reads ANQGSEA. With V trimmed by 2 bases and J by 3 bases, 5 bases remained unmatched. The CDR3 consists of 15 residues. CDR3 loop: CSVETGLADTDTQYF. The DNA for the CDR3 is TGCAGCGTTGAAACAGGACTAGCGGATACAGATACGCAGTATTTT.

The CDR3 DNA reads TGTGCCAGCAGCTTAAGACAGGGAAACACAGATACGCAGTATTTT. This codes for CASSLRQGNTDTQYF. This chain uses TRBV7-6 with TRBJ2-3, with 7 bases identical to TRBD1. This CDR3 region has 15 residues. CDR1 is SGHVS and CDR2 is FNYEAQ in the germline V gene. After removal of 2 bases from V and 2 bases from J, the junction contained 4 bases not matched to a gene.

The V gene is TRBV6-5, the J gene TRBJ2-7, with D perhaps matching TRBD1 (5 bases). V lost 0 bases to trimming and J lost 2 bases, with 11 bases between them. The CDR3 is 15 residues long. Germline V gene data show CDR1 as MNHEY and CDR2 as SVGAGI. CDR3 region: CASSYSRQPTYEQYF. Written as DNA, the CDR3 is TGTGCCAGCAGTTACTCGAGACAGCCTACCTACGAGCAGTACTTC.

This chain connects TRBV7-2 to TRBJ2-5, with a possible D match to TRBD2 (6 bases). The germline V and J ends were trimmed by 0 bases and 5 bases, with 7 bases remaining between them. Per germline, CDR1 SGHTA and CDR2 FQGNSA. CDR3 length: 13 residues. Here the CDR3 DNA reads TGTGCCAGCAGCTTAGCGCGGGGCGAGACCCAGTACTTC. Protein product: CASSLARGETQYF. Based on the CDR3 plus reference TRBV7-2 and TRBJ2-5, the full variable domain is GAGVSQSPSNKVTEKGKDVELRCDPISGHTALYWYRQSLGQGLEFLIYFQGNSAPDKSGLPSDRFSAERTGGSVSTLTIQRTQQEDSAVYLCASSLARGETQYFGPGTRLLVL.

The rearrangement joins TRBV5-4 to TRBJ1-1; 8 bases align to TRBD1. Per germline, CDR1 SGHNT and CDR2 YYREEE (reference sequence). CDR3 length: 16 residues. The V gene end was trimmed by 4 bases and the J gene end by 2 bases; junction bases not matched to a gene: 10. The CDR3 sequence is CASSPTGGVENTEAFF. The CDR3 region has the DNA TGTGCCAGCAGCCCTACAGGGGGAGTGGAAAACACTGAAGCTTTCTTT.

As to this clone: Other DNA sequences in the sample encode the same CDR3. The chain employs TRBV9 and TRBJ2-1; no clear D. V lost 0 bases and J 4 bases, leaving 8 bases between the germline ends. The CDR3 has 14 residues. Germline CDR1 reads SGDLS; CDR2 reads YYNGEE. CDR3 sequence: CASSVGVRYNEQFF. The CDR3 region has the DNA TGTGCCAGCAGCGTAGGAGTCAGGTACAATGAGCAGTTCTTC.

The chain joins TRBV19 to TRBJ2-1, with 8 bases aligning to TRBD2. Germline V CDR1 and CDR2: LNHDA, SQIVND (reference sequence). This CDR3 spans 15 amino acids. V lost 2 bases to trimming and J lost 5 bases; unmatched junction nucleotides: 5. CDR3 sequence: CASSILGGGHNEQFF. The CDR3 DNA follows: TGTGCCAGTAGTATACTTGGCGGGGGGCACAATGAGCAGTTCTTC.

This chain's CDR3 is CSVDSTNTGELFF. Written as DNA, the CDR3 is TGCAGCGTGGACAGTACGAACACCGGGGAGCTGTTTTTT. The chain couples TRBV29-1 to TRBJ2-2; perhaps TRBD1 as D (6 bases). Germline values: CDR1 SQVTM, CDR2 ANQGSEA. The CDR3 sequence is 13 residues long. The V gene lost 6 bases and the J gene lost 0 bases, with 8 bases spanning the gap.

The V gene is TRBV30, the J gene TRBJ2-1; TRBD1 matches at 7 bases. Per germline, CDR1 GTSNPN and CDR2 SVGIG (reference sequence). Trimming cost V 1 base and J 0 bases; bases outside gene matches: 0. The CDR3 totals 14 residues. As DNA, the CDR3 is TGTGCCTGGAGTGGGACAGGCTCCTACAATGAGCAGTTCTTC. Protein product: CAWSGTGSYNEQFF.

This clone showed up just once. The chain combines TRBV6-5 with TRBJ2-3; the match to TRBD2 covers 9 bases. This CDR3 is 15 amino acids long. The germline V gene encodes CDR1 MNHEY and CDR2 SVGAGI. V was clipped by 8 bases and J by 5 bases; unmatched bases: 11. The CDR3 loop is CASSPGRGGEDTQYF. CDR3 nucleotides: TGTGCCAGCTCCCCCGGGCGGGGGGGGGAAGATACGCAGTATTTT.

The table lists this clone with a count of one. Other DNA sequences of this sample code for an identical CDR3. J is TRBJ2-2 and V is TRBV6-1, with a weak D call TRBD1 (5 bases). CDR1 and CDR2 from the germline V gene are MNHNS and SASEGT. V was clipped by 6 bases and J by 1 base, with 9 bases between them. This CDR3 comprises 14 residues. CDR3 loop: CASRGQGNTGELFF. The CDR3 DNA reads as TGTGCCAGCAGAGGCCAGGGGAACACCGGGGAGCTGTTTTTT.

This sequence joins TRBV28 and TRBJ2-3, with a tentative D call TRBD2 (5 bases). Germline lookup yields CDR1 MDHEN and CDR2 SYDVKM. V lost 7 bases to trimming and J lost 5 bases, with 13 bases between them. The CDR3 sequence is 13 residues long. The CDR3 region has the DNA TGTGCCAGCACCACAGTCGGAGGAGATACGCAGTATTTT. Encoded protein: CASTTVGGDTQYF.

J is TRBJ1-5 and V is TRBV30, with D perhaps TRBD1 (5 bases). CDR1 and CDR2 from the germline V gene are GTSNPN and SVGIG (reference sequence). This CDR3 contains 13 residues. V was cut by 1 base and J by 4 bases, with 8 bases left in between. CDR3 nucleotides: TGTGCCTGGAGTGAGGACACTAATCAGCCCCAGCATTTT. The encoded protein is CAWSEDTNQPQHF.

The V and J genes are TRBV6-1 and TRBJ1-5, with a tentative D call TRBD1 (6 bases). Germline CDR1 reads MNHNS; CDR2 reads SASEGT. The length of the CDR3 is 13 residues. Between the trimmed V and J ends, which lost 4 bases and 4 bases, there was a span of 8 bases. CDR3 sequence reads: CASSAGQNQPQHF. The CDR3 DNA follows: TGTGCCAGCAGTGCCGGACAGAATCAGCCCCAGCATTTT.

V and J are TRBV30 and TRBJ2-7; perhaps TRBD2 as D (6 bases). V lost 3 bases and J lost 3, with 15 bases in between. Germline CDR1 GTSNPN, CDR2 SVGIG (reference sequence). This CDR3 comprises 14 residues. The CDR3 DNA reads TGTGCCTGGAGCGGGGGAACGGGTGGCTACGAGCAGTACTTC. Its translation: CAWSGGTGGYEQYF.

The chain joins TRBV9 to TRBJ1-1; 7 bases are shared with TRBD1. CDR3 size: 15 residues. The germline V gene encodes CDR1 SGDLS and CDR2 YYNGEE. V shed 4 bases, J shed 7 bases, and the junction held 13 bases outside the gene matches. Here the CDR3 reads CASSSRTGERGEAFF. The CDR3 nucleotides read TGTGCCAGCAGCTCCCGAACAGGGGAAAGAGGTGAAGCTTTCTTT.